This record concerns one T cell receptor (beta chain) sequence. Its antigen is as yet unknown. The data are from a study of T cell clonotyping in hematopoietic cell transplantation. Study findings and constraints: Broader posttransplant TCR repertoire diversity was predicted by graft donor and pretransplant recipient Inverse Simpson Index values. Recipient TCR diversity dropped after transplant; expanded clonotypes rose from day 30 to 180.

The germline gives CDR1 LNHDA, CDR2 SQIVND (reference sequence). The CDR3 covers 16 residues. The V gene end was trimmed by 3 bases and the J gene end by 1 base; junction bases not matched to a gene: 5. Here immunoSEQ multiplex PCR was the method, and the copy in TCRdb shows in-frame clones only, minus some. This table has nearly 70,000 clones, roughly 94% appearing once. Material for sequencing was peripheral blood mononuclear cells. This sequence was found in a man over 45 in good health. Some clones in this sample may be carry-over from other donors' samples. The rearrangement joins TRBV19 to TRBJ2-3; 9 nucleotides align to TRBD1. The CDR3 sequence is CASSMPRTGGTDTQYF. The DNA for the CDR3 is TGTGCCAGTAGTATGCCTCGGACAGGGGGCACAGATACGCAGTATTTT. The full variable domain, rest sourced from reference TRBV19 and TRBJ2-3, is DGGITQSPKYLFRKEGQNVTLSCEQNLNHDAMYWYRQDPGQGLRLIYYSQIVNDFQKGDIAEGYSVSREKKESFPLTVTSAQKNPTAFYLCASSMPRTGGTDTQYFGPGTRLTVL.